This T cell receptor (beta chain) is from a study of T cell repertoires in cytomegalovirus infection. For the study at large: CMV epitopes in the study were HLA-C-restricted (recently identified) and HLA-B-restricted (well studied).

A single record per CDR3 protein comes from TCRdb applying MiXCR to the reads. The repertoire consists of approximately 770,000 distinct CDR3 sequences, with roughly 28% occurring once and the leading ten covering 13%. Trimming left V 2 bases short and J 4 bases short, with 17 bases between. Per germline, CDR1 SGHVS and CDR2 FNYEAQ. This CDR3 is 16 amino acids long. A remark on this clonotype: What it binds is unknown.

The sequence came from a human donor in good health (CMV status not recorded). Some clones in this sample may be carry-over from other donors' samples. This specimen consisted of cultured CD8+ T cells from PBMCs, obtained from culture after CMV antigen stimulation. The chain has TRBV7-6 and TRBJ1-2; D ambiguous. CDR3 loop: CASSLLSEEAAYGYTF. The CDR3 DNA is TGTGCCAGCAGCTTACTATCTGAGGAGGCTGCCTATGGCTACACCTTC.